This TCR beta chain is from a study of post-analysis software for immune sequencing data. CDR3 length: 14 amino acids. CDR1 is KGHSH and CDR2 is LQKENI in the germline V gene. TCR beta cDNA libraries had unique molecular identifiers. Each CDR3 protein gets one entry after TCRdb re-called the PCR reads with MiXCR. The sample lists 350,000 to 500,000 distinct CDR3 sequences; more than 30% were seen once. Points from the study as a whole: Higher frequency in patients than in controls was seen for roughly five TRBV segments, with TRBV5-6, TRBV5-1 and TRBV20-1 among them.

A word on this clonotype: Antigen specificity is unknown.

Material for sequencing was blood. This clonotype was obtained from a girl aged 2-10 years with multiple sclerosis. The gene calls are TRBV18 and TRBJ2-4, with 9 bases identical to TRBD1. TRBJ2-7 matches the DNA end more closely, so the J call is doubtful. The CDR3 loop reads CASSTGTGNYEQYF. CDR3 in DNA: TGTGCCAGCTCTACCGGGACAGGGAATTACGAGCAGTACTTC.